This passage covers 10 T cell receptor beta chains from one sample sequenced in a study of T cells after yellow fever vaccination. TCRdb redid the calling of the 5' RACE reads with MiXCR, one entry per CDR3 protein. The sample shows under 550,000 distinct CDR3 sequences, 21% of them seen only once. This specimen consisted of PBMCs, obtained less than 25 days after the first yellow fever vaccination. These receptors all stem from a man younger than 35 who received the YFV17D yellow fever vaccine.

The V gene is TRBV5-1, the J gene TRBJ1-1, with unresolved D. Germline V gene lookup returns CDR1 SGHRS and CDR2 YFSETQ. This CDR3 is 13 amino acids long. With 2 bases removed from V and 6 bases from J, the gap between germline ends came to 11 bases. The CDR3: CASSLLTSAEAFF. In nucleotides, the CDR3 is TGCGCCAGCAGCTTACTCACAAGCGCTGAAGCTTTCTTT.

This clonotype turned up a few times. The J gene is TRBJ2-2, the V gene TRBV6-2 or TRBV6-3; possible D gene TRBD2, 6 bases. The CDR3 runs 17 residues. The V end was cut by 6 bases, the J end by 0 bases, with 17 bases between. Germline V gene data show CDR1 as MNHEY and CDR2 as SVGEGT. This chain's CDR3 is CASSPPFGTSNTGELFF. CDR3 nucleotides: TGTGCCAGCAGCCCCCCCTTTGGGACTTCGAACACCGGGGAGCTGTTTTTT.

This clonotype appeared a few times. The rearrangement links TRBV19 to TRBJ1-5, with D possibly matching TRBD1 (6 bases). V lost 6 bases to trimming and J lost 7 bases, with 16 bases between them. The CDR3 has 14 amino acids. Germline CDR1 LNHDA, CDR2 SQIVND (reference sequence). Here the CDR3 reads CASRETGTHQPQHF. The DNA of the CDR3 is TGTGCCAGTAGGGAGACAGGAACGCACCAGCCCCAGCATTTT. Complete variable domain (other parts from reference TRBV19 and TRBJ1-5): DGGITQSPKYLFRKEGQNVTLSCEQNLNHDAMYWYRQDPGQGLRLIYYSQIVNDFQKGDIAEGYSVSREKKESFPLTVTSAQKNPTAFYLCASRETGTHQPQHFGDGTRLSIL.

The chain carries TRBV10-2 and TRBJ2-5, with TRBD2 identical over 12 bases. The CDR3 totals 14 residues. The trim removed 10 bases at V and 4 bases at J, leaving 7 bases unmatched. Germline CDR1 and CDR2: WSHSY and SAAADI. Written as DNA, the CDR3 is TGCGCCACAGGACTAGCGGGGTCCGGAGAGACCCAGTACTTC. Translated: CATGLAGSGETQYF.

The chain is built from TRBV9 and TRBJ2-3; D not resolved. The V gene's germline CDR1 is SGDLS and CDR2 YYNGEE. With 2 bases removed from V and 2 bases from J, the gap between germline ends came to 6 bases. The CDR3 has 13 residues. CDR3: CASSVDHTDTQYF. The CDR3 DNA reads as TGTGCCAGCAGCGTTGACCACACAGATACGCAGTATTTT.

This sequence joins TRBV7-2 and TRBJ2-7, with 7 bases identical to TRBD2. The J segment lost 1 base and the V segment lost 5 bases, leaving 8 bases of the junction unmatched. Germline CDR1 is SGHTA and CDR2 is FQGNSA. This CDR3 comprises 15 residues. The DNA for the CDR3 is TGTGCCAGCAGCCCAAGGTATAGCGGGTCCTACGAGCAGTACTTC. It translates to CASSPRYSGSYEQYF.

This chain links TRBV20-1 with TRBJ2-1; D might be TRBD1 (7 bases). Germline V CDR1 and CDR2: DFQATT, SNEGSKA (reference sequence). Trimming pared 8 bases from V and 6 bases from J, leaving 20 bases between. There are 14 residues in the CDR3. The CDR3 DNA sequence: TGCAGTATTATAACCGGGACAGCGGGCAATGAGCAGTTCTTC. Encoded protein: CSIITGTAGNEQFF.

This clonotype was seen a few times. CDR3 sequence (DNA): TGTGCCAGTAGTATTGAAAGGGGGCAAGAGACCCAGTACTTC. It encodes CASSIERGQETQYF. J is TRBJ2-5 and V is TRBV19; TRBD1 is a possible D gene (6 bases). The CDR3 has 14 amino acids. V shed 3 bases and J shed 2 bases, with 10 bases lying between them. CDR1 and CDR2 from the germline V gene are LNHDA and SQIVND (reference sequence).

The chain combines TRBV10-3 with TRBJ2-2; TRBD2 agrees at 15 bases. V lost 6 bases, J lost 8 bases, and 13 bases stayed unmatched. CDR3 length: 18 amino acids. In germline, CDR1 is ENHRY, CDR2 SYGVKD. The CDR3 DNA reads as TGTGCCATCAGCGGAGGGACTAGCGGGGGGACAACAGGAGGGGAGCTGTTTTTT. It is translated as CAISGGTSGGTTGGELFF.

This clonotype was seen more than once but under ten times. The CDR3 region is CASSPPSGMGGYTF. CDR3 DNA: TGTGCCAGCTCACCACCTTCTGGGATGGGCGGCTACACCTTC. V is TRBV18 and J is TRBJ1-2; no definite D call. V was cut by 0 bases and J by 8 bases, with 13 bases left in between. The germline V gene has CDR1 KGHSH and CDR2 LQKENI. CDR3 length equals 14 residues.